This T cell receptor beta chain is drawn from a study of shared clonotypes between healthy human individuals. The authors' processing: Because ImmunoSEQ provided only junction sequences with no quality scores, the filtering differed. Produced via immunoSEQ multiplex PCR; TCRdb's table is partial and in-frame only. From that table come the V and J calls and clone size; the DNA was used to work out D and trimming. This sample has 2 million to 3 million clones, with more than 85% found just once. This clone was seen a few times. Both subsets, CD45RA+ naive and CD45RA-negative memory, were split from the CD4+ cells. The TCR originated in a man younger than 35 in good health. Some clones in this sample may be carry-over from other donors' samples. Sequencing was done on a sample of naive CD4+ T cells from PBMCs. Subset of the sample: CD45RA+ positively selected.

The CDR3 region is CASSGKTGGLEPQHF. For the CDR3, the DNA is TGTGCCAGCAGTGGAAAGACAGGCGGGCTAGAACCCCAGCATTTT. The chain carries TRBV6-1 and TRBJ1-5, with a possible D match to TRBD1 (6 bases). CDR3 size: 15 residues. Trimming cost V 4 bases and J 10 bases, with 20 bases left between them. Germline V gene lookup returns CDR1 MNHNS and CDR2 SASEGT.